A selection of T cell receptor beta chains follows, all from one sample in a study of blood T cell repertoires in COVID-19. Clones were read by immunoSEQ multiplex PCR, and TCRdb kept only the in-frame ones, dropping some. The data show around 69,000 clones, about 88% seen once. Sample: peripheral blood. These receptors were collected from a woman between 50 and 59 years old with active COVID-19. Both conserved end residues are part of each CDR3. A D gene is named only where the DNA matches it firmly. Not every row has a clone size; where given, it reads once, few, many or a size class.

clone size	D gene	J gene	V gene	CDR3 DNA	CDR3 protein
NA	NA	TRBJ1-2	TRBV27	TGTGCCAGCGGGCGGGGCGTTGACTATGGCTACACCTTC	CASGRGVDYGYTF
NA	NA	TRBJ2-1	TRBV30	TGTGCCTGGAGTCGACAGGTCGGTGAGCAGTTCTTC	CAWSRQVGEQFF
NA	TRBD2	TRBJ2-2	TRBV5-4	TGTGCCAGCAGCCTAGGAAGCGGGAAAGTCGGGGAGCTGTTTTTT	CASSLGSGKVGELFF
NA	TRBD2	TRBJ2-7	TRBV19	TGTGCCAGTAGTGCGGGACTAGCGGGGGCCGGGCAGTACTTC	CASSAGLAGAGQYF
NA	NA	TRBJ2-3	TRBV29-1	TGCAGCGTTGAAAGTCCGGAGGATACGCAGTATTTT	CSVESPEDTQYF
NA	NA	TRBJ2-1	TRBV20-1	TGCAGTGCTAGTGACCCTCCAGTCAGGTTCTTC	CSASDPPVRFF
few	NA	TRBJ2-6	TRBV28	TGTGCCAGCAGTTTGGCGGGCTCTGGGGCCAACGTCCTGACTTTC	CASSLAGSGANVLTF
NA	TRBD2	TRBJ2-5	TRBV10-3	TGTGCCATCAGCGAAACCCCCGGGGGGTCCCAAGAGACCCAGTACTTC	CAISETPGGSQETQYF
NA	TRBD1	TRBJ1-4	TRBV20-1	TGCAGTGCTAGTCCAGGGGGGAGGGAAAAACTGTTTTTT	CSASPGGREKLFF
NA	TRBD1	TRBJ1-5	TRBV9	TGTGCCAGCAGCGTTGGACAGGCGTCGAATCAGCCCCAGCATTTT	CASSVGQASNQPQHF
once	NA	TRBJ1-2	TRBV12-3/TRBV12-4	TGTGCCACCGTAGGGGATGACTATGGCTACACCTTC	CATVGDDYGYTF
NA	NA	TRBJ2-7	TRBV5-1	TGCGCCAGCAGCTTGCAGGGGCAGGATCGCGAGCAGTACTTC	CASSLQGQDREQYF
NA	NA	TRBJ2-3	TRBV3-1/TRBV3-2	TGTGCCAGCAGCTCGACGACTTCCCAATATAGCACAGATACGCAGTATTTT	CASSSTTSQYSTDTQYF
NA	NA	TRBJ2-3	TRBV30	TGTGCCTGGAGTGTAGACAGGATAAAGGATACGCAGTATTTT	CAWSVDRIKDTQYF
NA	TRBD1	TRBJ1-1	TRBV7-9	TGTGCCAGCAGCCCAGGGGGGAACCTGAACACTGAAGCTTTCTTT	CASSPGGNLNTEAFF
NA	NA	TRBJ2-1	TRBV5-1	TGCGCCAGCAGCTCCCAGGGGTTGTTGCGAGTCTTC	CASSSQGLLRVF
NA	TRBD1	TRBJ1-6	TRBV11-2	TGTGCCAGCAGCTTGCTGCCATGGACAGGGAATTCACCCCTCCACTTT	CASSLLPWTGNSPLHF
NA	NA	TRBJ1-5	TRBV7-9	TGTGCCAGCAGCTTAGCTAGCGGCAATCAGCCCCAGCATTTT	CASSLASGNQPQHF
NA	TRBD1	TRBJ1-1	TRBV9	TGTGCCAGCAGCCCCCGGGGGGGACAGGGGGCTGAAGCTTTCTTT	CASSPRGGQGAEAFF
NA	TRBD2	TRBJ2-1	TRBV27	TGTGCCAGCAGTTTAACGACTAGCGGGACACACAATGAGCAGTTCTTC	CASSLTTSGTHNEQFF
once	NA	TRBJ2-1	TRBV7-8	TGTGCCTCAGTCGCGTTGACTGGAAACAATGAGCAGTTCTTC	CASVALTGNNEQFF
NA	NA	TRBJ1-1	TRBV6-5	TGTGCCAGCAGTTACGGAAGGGGCACTGAAGCTTTCTTT	CASSYGRGTEAFF
NA	TRBD2	TRBJ2-1	TRBV23-1	TGCGCCAGCAGTCAGTCCTTCTGGACTAGCGGGAGTAATGAGCAGTTCTTC	CASSQSFWTSGSNEQFF
NA	NA	TRBJ1-1	TRBV11-1	TGTGCCAGCAGCTCAATCACAAACACTGAAGCTTTCTTT	CASSSITNTEAFF
NA	NA	TRBJ1-5	TRBV19	TGTGCCAGTAGCCCCGGGGGGGACTTTGAGCCCCAGCATTTT	CASSPGGDFEPQHF
NA	TRBD2	TRBJ2-1	TRBV5-4	TGTGCCAGCAGCTTGGATCTAGCGGGGAGCTCCTACAATGAGCAGTTCTTC	CASSLDLAGSSYNEQFF
NA	TRBD1	TRBJ1-4	TRBV19	TGTGCCAGTAGTAAGGACAGGGGTGTATCTCAAGCTAATGAAAAACTGTTTTTT	CASSKDRGVSQANEKLFF
NA	NA	TRBJ2-5	TRBV11-2	TGTGCCAGCAGCTCAAGTAGCCTTTTCGAGACCCAGTACTTC	CASSSSSLFETQYF
NA	TRBD2	TRBJ2-3	TRBV9	TGTGCCAGCAGCATACGCTGGACTAGCGGGGGCACAGATACGCAGTATTTT	CASSIRWTSGGTDTQYF
NA	TRBD1	TRBJ2-6	TRBV5-1	TGCGCCAGCAGCTCACAGGGGAATGGGGCCAACGTCCTGACTTTC	CASSSQGNGANVLTF
NA	TRBD1	TRBJ2-5	TRBV10-3	TGTGCCAACTCGCAGGGGGCCGGAGAGACCCAGTACTTC	CANSQGAGETQYF
NA	NA	TRBJ1-2	TRBV28	TGTGCCAGCAGTTTTTCGGGATCCAACTATGGCTACACCTTC	CASSFSGSNYGYTF
NA	NA	TRBJ1-1	TRBV7-8	TGTGCCAGCAGCCATGGGACCGACGGGGGAGCTTTCTTT	CASSHGTDGGAFF
once	NA	TRBJ2-5	TRBV19	TGTGCCAGTCACAACCGGGGTGAGGAGACCCAGTACTTC	CASHNRGEETQYF
NA	TRBD1	TRBJ2-7	TRBV30	TGTGCCTGGAGGATCGGGACAGGGGACTACGAGCAGTACTTC	CAWRIGTGDYEQYF
NA	TRBD1	TRBJ1-6	TRBV6-5	TGTGCCAGCGGGACAGCAGTAAATTCACCCCTCCACTTT	CASGTAVNSPLHF
NA	NA	TRBJ2-7	TRBV5-1	TGCGCCAGCAGCTTATTAAGAGGGAGAGCCTACGAGCAGTACTTC	CASSLLRGRAYEQYF
once	NA	TRBJ1-2	TRBV5-1	TGCGCCAGCAGCTTGAGGGAGAACTATGGCTACACCTTC	CASSLRENYGYTF
NA	TRBD1	TRBJ2-1	TRBV5-5	TGTGCCAGCAGCTTACAGGGGGCCGCTTTCAATGAGCAGTTCTTC	CASSLQGAAFNEQFF
NA	TRBD2	TRBJ2-1	TRBV18	TGTGCCAGCTCATCCCGGACTAGCGGCAGCTCCTACAATGAGCAGTTCTTC	CASSSRTSGSSYNEQFF
NA	TRBD1	TRBJ2-2	TRBV2	TGTGCCAGCAGTGAAGCCGGGACAGTTAAGGCCGGGGAGCTGTTTTTT	CASSEAGTVKAGELFF
NA	TRBD1	TRBJ1-2	TRBV7-9	TGTGCCAGCAGCCCTAGAAACAGGGGAAACTATGGCTACACCTTC	CASSPRNRGNYGYTF
NA	TRBD1	TRBJ1-1	TRBV19	TGTGCCAGTAGTATGGGACAGGGGAACACTGAAGCTTTCTTT	CASSMGQGNTEAFF
NA	TRBD1	TRBJ1-2	TRBV5-1	TGCGCCAGCAGCATGGGGGACAGGGGGTATGGCTACACCTTC	CASSMGDRGYGYTF
NA	TRBD2	TRBJ2-7	TRBV5-6	TGTGCCAGCAGCCGGGGAGGGCCCCAGATGACCTACGAGCAGTACTTC	CASSRGGPQMTYEQYF
NA	TRBD1	TRBJ2-3	TRBV10-1	TGCGCCACCGAGAGGGGACAGGGATCGGGTACGCAGTATTTT	CATERGQGSGTQYF
NA	TRBD2	TRBJ2-1	TRBV7-9	TGTGCCAGCAGCCAGACTAGCGGATACAATGAGCAGTTCTTC	CASSQTSGYNEQFF
NA	TRBD1	TRBJ1-6	TRBV5-1	TGCGCCAGCAGCTTGGGGGACAGTTCACCCCTCCACTTT	CASSLGDSSPLHF
NA	NA	TRBJ2-5	TRBV6-5	TGTGCCAGCATTCCAGGGTGGTCTGGAGAGACCCAGTACTTC	CASIPGWSGETQYF
NA	TRBD1	TRBJ1-2	TRBV30	TGTGCCTGGAGTTGGACAGGGGACTATGGCTACACCTTC	CAWSWTGDYGYTF